One and the same sample provided the 8 T cell receptor beta chains below, sequenced in a study of post-analysis software for immune sequencing data (dated by TCRdb to about 2015). Their target antigens are unknown. Study-level results and caveats: Significantly higher frequencies in patients than in controls were found for a few TRBV segments, including TRBV5-6, TRBV5-1 and TRBV20-1.

Library prep was done by PCR. The instrument was an Illumina HiSeq 2500. Unique molecular identifiers were incorporated into TCR beta cDNA libraries to reduce PCR and sequencing biases. TCRdb reworked the public reads: Q25 trimming with fastp, MiXCR clone assembly, productive beta chains retained. Rows are unified per CDR3 protein, each entry keeping the most common DNA and genes. Across this sample there are roughly 670,000 distinct CDR3 sequences, with approximately 60% seen only once. The ten largest clones add up to around 10% of the sample. Input material: blood. These receptors came from a girl aged 2-10 years with multiple sclerosis.

This chain joins TRBV6-6 and TRBJ2-3; D unresolved. CDR3 size: 12 residues. Germline V gene data show CDR1 as MNHNY and CDR2 as SVGAGI (reference sequence). V was shortened by 5 bases and J by 6 bases, with 9 bases between the two germline ends. Here the CDR3 DNA reads TGTGCCAGCAGTCCAATTTCTGATACGCAGTATTTT. It specifies CASSPISDTQYF.

V gene TRBV4-2 combines with J gene TRBJ2-3; D call uncertain. CDR1 and CDR2 (germline): LGHNA, YNFKEQ. This CDR3 has 11 residues. V lost 0 bases and J 6 bases, leaving 1 base between the germline ends. CDR3 protein: CASSQDDTQYF. The CDR3 bases are TGTGCCAGCAGCCAAGACGATACGCAGTATTTT.

This clonotype was counted a few times. The chain links TRBV6-6 to TRBJ1-1; possibly TRBD1 for D (6 bases). The V end was cut by 2 bases, the J end by 1 base, with 17 bases between. Per the germline V gene, CDR1 is MNHNY and CDR2 is SVGAGI (reference sequence). The CDR3 is 17 amino acids. The CDR3 sequence: CASSYPSLGQPNTEAFF. In DNA form, the CDR3 reads TGTGCCAGCAGTTACCCGTCTTTAGGACAGCCGAACACTGAAGCTTTCTTT.

This clonotype was seen a few times. J is TRBJ2-1 and V is TRBV7-9; D perhaps matches TRBD1 (6 bases). The germline V gene has CDR1 SEHNR and CDR2 FQNEAQ (reference sequence). Between the trimmed V and J ends, which lost 0 bases and 7 bases, there was a span of 13 bases. The CDR3 contains 15 residues. In DNA, the CDR3 is TGTGCCAGCAGCTTAGCGGGGGCCTATAAAAATGAGCAGTTCTTC. Translating gives CASSLAGAYKNEQFF.

This clonotype was observed a few times. The chain carries TRBV12-3 or TRBV12-4 and TRBJ1-2; D unresolved. The ends were cut back, 6 bases at V and 3 bases at J, with 8 bases in the middle. There are 12 residues in the CDR3. The chain's CDR3 is CASSPGYYGYTF. For the CDR3, the DNA is TGTGCCAGCAGCCCCGGTTACTATGGCTACACCTTC.

The chain joins TRBV2 to TRBJ2-7; D may be TRBD1 (6 bases). Germline V gene data show CDR1 as SNHLY and CDR2 as FYNNEI. Trimming pared 4 bases from V and 3 bases from J, leaving 13 bases between. The CDR3 spans 14 residues. CDR3 sequence reads: CASSGLQGIYEQYF. CDR3 DNA sequence: TGTGCCAGCAGTGGCCTTCAGGGGATCTACGAGCAGTACTTC.

This chain links TRBV6-2 or TRBV6-3 with TRBJ1-1; TRBD1 agrees at 11 bases. Germline-derived CDR1 and CDR2 are MNHEY and SVGEGT. V shed 2 bases, J shed 7 bases, and the junction held 6 bases outside the gene matches. The CDR3 is made up of 15 amino acids. The chain's CDR3 is CASSYLGQGAGEAFF. The CDR3 DNA reads as TGTGCCAGCAGTTACCTCGGACAGGGGGCCGGTGAAGCTTTCTTT.

The V and J genes are TRBV29-1 and TRBJ2-1; either TRBD1 or TRBD2 may supply D (5 bases each). With 2 bases removed from V and 3 bases from J, the gap between germline ends came to 20 bases. From germline, CDR1 is SQVTM and CDR2 ANQGSEA. This CDR3 region has 17 residues. The CDR3 region has the DNA TGCAGCGTTGAACTCTCCGCCCGGGACGCTCTCTACAATGAGCAGTTCTTC. It translates to CSVELSARDALYNEQFF.